These T cell receptor beta chains were read from a single sample in a study of CD8+ T cells in alopecia areata. The method was immunoSEQ multiplex PCR; TCRdb's version includes in-frame clones alone and lacks a portion of them. Of about 210,000 clones in the sample, around three fifths are singletons; the top ten hold roughly 4.2%. Sequencing was performed on CD4+ T cells sorted from blood, taken at week 4, from a patient treated with tofacitinib. The receptor set was obtained from a human donor with alopecia areata. Each CDR3 is given with its conserved first and last residue. Each record gives: J gene, clone size, V gene, D gene, CDR3 length, CDR3 protein, CDR3 DNA. The D gene is left open where the match is weak. Clone size is shown for a subset of rows, as once, few, many or a class of expanded clone.

J gene: TRBJ2-1; clone size: .; V gene: TRBV9; D gene: TRBD1; CDR3 length: 15; CDR3 protein: CASSPGQGTYNEQFF; CDR3 DNA: TGTGCCAGCAGCCCGGGACAGGGGACCTACAATGAGCAGTTCTTC
J gene: TRBJ1-1; clone size: once; V gene: TRBV4-2; D gene: TRBD1; CDR3 length: 13; CDR3 protein: CASSAGGNTEAFF; CDR3 DNA: TGTGCCAGCAGCGCAGGGGGGAACACTGAAGCTTTCTTT
J gene: TRBJ2-1; clone size: .; V gene: TRBV29-1; D gene: TRBD1; CDR3 length: 15; CDR3 protein: CSVQPDRDTYNEQFF; CDR3 DNA: TGCAGCGTCCAACCTGACAGGGATACCTACAATGAGCAGTTCTTC
J gene: TRBJ2-5; clone size: .; V gene: TRBV4-3; D gene: .; CDR3 length: 14; CDR3 protein: CASSQDRVSETQYF; CDR3 DNA: TGCGCCAGCAGCCAAGACAGGGTATCAGAGACCCAGTACTTC
J gene: TRBJ2-3; clone size: .; V gene: TRBV19; D gene: .; CDR3 length: 15; CDR3 protein: CASSLADLHTDTQYF; CDR3 DNA: TGTGCCAGTAGTCTCGCAGACCTACACACAGATACGCAGTATTTT
J gene: TRBJ1-5; clone size: few; V gene: TRBV4-2; D gene: TRBD1; CDR3 length: 15; CDR3 protein: CASSHDTGGNQPQHF; CDR3 DNA: TGTGCCAGCAGCCACGATACAGGGGGCAATCAGCCCCAGCATTTT
J gene: TRBJ2-1; clone size: .; V gene: TRBV4-2; D gene: TRBD1; CDR3 length: 18; CDR3 protein: CASSQVRQGPLSYNEQFF; CDR3 DNA: TGTGCCAGCAGCCAAGTTAGACAGGGACCCTTAAGCTACAATGAGCAGTTCTTC
J gene: TRBJ2-5; clone size: .; V gene: TRBV10-3; D gene: .; CDR3 length: 12; CDR3 protein: CAVGQNQETQYF; CDR3 DNA: TGTGCCGTAGGACAGAACCAAGAGACCCAGTACTTC
J gene: TRBJ2-1; clone size: .; V gene: TRBV2; D gene: TRBD2; CDR3 length: 17; CDR3 protein: CASTEKGGGSSYNEQFF; CDR3 DNA: TGTGCCAGCACCGAGAAGGGCGGGGGATCCTCCTACAATGAGCAGTTCTTC
J gene: TRBJ2-1; clone size: .; V gene: TRBV19; D gene: TRBD1; CDR3 length: 16; CDR3 protein: CASSNTGGKFYNEQFF; CDR3 DNA: TGTGCCAGTAGTAATACAGGGGGCAAGTTCTACAATGAGCAGTTCTTC
J gene: TRBJ2-5; clone size: .; V gene: TRBV13; D gene: .; CDR3 length: 16; CDR3 protein: CASSGPGTPVQETQYF; CDR3 DNA: TGTGCCAGCAGCGGCCCCGGGACCCCCGTTCAAGAGACCCAGTACTTC
J gene: TRBJ2-2; clone size: .; V gene: TRBV27; D gene: TRBD1; CDR3 length: 14; CDR3 protein: CASRDRVNTGELFF; CDR3 DNA: TGTGCCAGCAGGGACAGGGTTAACACCGGGGAGCTGTTTTTT
J gene: TRBJ1-1; clone size: .; V gene: TRBV29-1; D gene: .; CDR3 length: 13; CDR3 protein: CSVARPMNTEAFF; CDR3 DNA: TGCAGCGTTGCGAGGCCTATGAACACTGAAGCTTTCTTT
J gene: TRBJ1-5; clone size: .; V gene: TRBV5-6; D gene: .; CDR3 length: 14; CDR3 protein: CASSLGQGGQPQHF; CDR3 DNA: TGTGCCAGCAGCTTGGGCCAGGGAGGTCAGCCCCAGCATTTT
J gene: TRBJ1-1; clone size: .; V gene: TRBV7-2; D gene: .; CDR3 length: 15; CDR3 protein: CASTPGGGRNTEAFF; CDR3 DNA: TGTGCCAGCACGCCCGGAGGAGGGCGGAACACTGAAGCTTTCTTT
J gene: TRBJ2-3; clone size: .; V gene: TRBV10-3; D gene: .; CDR3 length: 15; CDR3 protein: CAITARRGRTDTQYF; CDR3 DNA: TGTGCCATCACCGCCAGAAGAGGCCGCACAGATACGCAGTATTTT
J gene: TRBJ1-1; clone size: .; V gene: TRBV4-2; D gene: TRBD1; CDR3 length: 15; CDR3 protein: CASSPSDRGQGRAFF; CDR3 DNA: TGTGCCAGCAGCCCGAGCGACAGGGGGCAGGGAAGGGCTTTCTTT
J gene: TRBJ2-5; clone size: few; V gene: TRBV2; D gene: TRBD1; CDR3 length: 12; CDR3 protein: CASDRGQETQYF; CDR3 DNA: TGTGCCAGTGACAGGGGGCAAGAGACCCAGTACTTC
J gene: TRBJ2-5; clone size: .; V gene: TRBV2; D gene: TRBD2; CDR3 length: 16; CDR3 protein: CASSASGGATRETQYF; CDR3 DNA: TGTGCCAGCAGTGCTAGCGGGGGGGCGACGCGGGAGACCCAGTACTTC
J gene: TRBJ1-4; clone size: .; V gene: TRBV6-5; D gene: .; CDR3 length: 15; CDR3 protein: CASSYSDGGNEKLFF; CDR3 DNA: TGTGCCAGCAGTTATTCGGACGGGGGGAATGAAAAACTGTTTTTT
J gene: TRBJ2-1; clone size: .; V gene: TRBV5-1; D gene: TRBD1; CDR3 length: 16; CDR3 protein: CASSLAGDSSYNEQFF; CDR3 DNA: TGCGCCAGCAGCTTGGCCGGGGACAGCTCCTACAATGAGCAGTTCTTC
J gene: TRBJ2-7; clone size: .; V gene: TRBV6-6; D gene: .; CDR3 length: 14; CDR3 protein: CASSTLGGHSEQYF; CDR3 DNA: TGTGCCAGCAGTACCCTCGGGGGGCATAGCGAGCAGTACTTC
J gene: TRBJ2-7; clone size: few; V gene: TRBV29-1; D gene: .; CDR3 length: 11; CDR3 protein: CSVHEGYEQYF; CDR3 DNA: TGCAGCGTTCATGAAGGCTACGAGCAGTACTTC
J gene: TRBJ1-5; clone size: few; V gene: TRBV10-3; D gene: TRBD1; CDR3 length: 14; CDR3 protein: CAISMDRVHQPQHF; CDR3 DNA: TGTGCCATCAGCATGGACAGGGTGCATCAGCCCCAGCATTTT
J gene: TRBJ2-7; clone size: .; V gene: TRBV10-3; D gene: .; CDR3 length: 14; CDR3 protein: CAIKDHRVQDKAHF; CDR3 DNA: TGTGCCATCAAGGATCATAGAGTACAGGATAAGGCCCACTTC
J gene: TRBJ2-7; clone size: .; V gene: TRBV5-6; D gene: .; CDR3 length: 15; CDR3 protein: CASSLPWAPSYEQYF; CDR3 DNA: TGTGCCAGCAGCTTGCCCTGGGCCCCCTCCTACGAGCAGTACTTC
J gene: TRBJ1-6; clone size: .; V gene: TRBV9; D gene: TRBD1; CDR3 length: 14; CDR3 protein: CASSGGQRHSPLHF; CDR3 DNA: TGTGCCAGCAGCGGGGGACAGAGGCATTCACCCCTCCACTTT
J gene: TRBJ1-5; clone size: .; V gene: TRBV30; D gene: .; CDR3 length: 15; CDR3 protein: CAWSVKGGSNQPQHF; CDR3 DNA: TGTGCCTGGAGTGTAAAGGGAGGAAGCAATCAGCCCCAGCATTTT
J gene: TRBJ1-1; clone size: .; V gene: TRBV27; D gene: .; CDR3 length: 13; CDR3 protein: CASKAGGTGRAFF; CDR3 DNA: TGTGCCAGCAAAGCCGGGGGTACGGGTCGCGCTTTCTTT
J gene: TRBJ2-1; clone size: .; V gene: TRBV7-2; D gene: TRBD1; CDR3 length: 15; CDR3 protein: CASSPRGRHYNEQFF; CDR3 DNA: TGTGCCAGCAGTCCGAGGGGGCGGCACTACAATGAGCAGTTCTTC
J gene: TRBJ2-7; clone size: few; V gene: TRBV14; D gene: .; CDR3 length: 16; CDR3 protein: CASSQELRPSSYEQYF; CDR3 DNA: TGTGCCAGCAGCCAAGAGCTCCGGCCATCCTCCTACGAGCAGTACTTC
J gene: TRBJ2-7; clone size: .; V gene: TRBV7-2; D gene: .; CDR3 length: 15; CDR3 protein: CASSLVSQGSYEQYF; CDR3 DNA: TGTGCCAGCAGCTTAGTATCGCAGGGTTCCTACGAGCAGTACTTC
J gene: TRBJ2-3; clone size: .; V gene: TRBV9; D gene: TRBD2; CDR3 length: 17; CDR3 protein: CASSVVGTSGATDTQYF; CDR3 DNA: TGTGCCAGCAGCGTAGTAGGGACTAGCGGGGCCACAGATACGCAGTATTTT
J gene: TRBJ2-5; clone size: .; V gene: TRBV5-1; D gene: TRBD1; CDR3 length: 13; CDR3 protein: CASRATGTETQYF; CDR3 DNA: TGCGCCAGCAGAGCGACAGGGACAGAGACCCAGTACTTC
J gene: TRBJ1-1; clone size: .; V gene: TRBV5-4; D gene: .; CDR3 length: 14; CDR3 protein: CASSFREVNTEAFF; CDR3 DNA: TGTGCCAGCAGCTTTAGGGAGGTGAACACTGAAGCTTTCTTT
J gene: TRBJ1-6; clone size: .; V gene: TRBV7-7; D gene: TRBD1; CDR3 length: 17; CDR3 protein: CASSLVEGTGDNSPLHF; CDR3 DNA: TGTGCTAGCAGCTTAGTCGAGGGGACAGGGGATAATTCACCCCTCCACTTT
J gene: TRBJ1-1; clone size: .; V gene: TRBV18; D gene: .; CDR3 length: 14; CDR3 protein: CASSPRSVDTEAFF; CDR3 DNA: TGTGCCAGCTCACCAAGATCTGTGGACACTGAAGCTTTCTTT
J gene: TRBJ2-3; clone size: .; V gene: TRBV25-1; D gene: .; CDR3 length: 14; CDR3 protein: CASSDLKRVDTQYF; CDR3 DNA: TGTGCCAGCAGTGATCTGAAGAGAGTAGATACGCAGTATTTT
J gene: TRBJ1-2; clone size: .; V gene: TRBV30; D gene: .; CDR3 length: 10; CDR3 protein: CALENYGYTF; CDR3 DNA: TGTGCCCTAGAGAACTATGGCTACACCTTC
J gene: TRBJ1-6; clone size: .; V gene: TRBV7-9; D gene: .; CDR3 length: 14; CDR3 protein: CASSLEGYNSPLHF; CDR3 DNA: TGTGCCAGCAGCTTAGAGGGTTATAATTCACCCCTCCACTTT
J gene: TRBJ2-2; clone size: few; V gene: TRBV7-9; D gene: TRBD1; CDR3 length: 14; CDR3 protein: CASSPGQRTGELFF; CDR3 DNA: TGTGCCAGCAGCCCGGGACAGCGCACCGGGGAGCTGTTTTTT
J gene: TRBJ2-3; clone size: few; V gene: TRBV9; D gene: .; CDR3 length: 12; CDR3 protein: CASSVGTDTQYF; CDR3 DNA: TGTGCCAGCAGCGTAGGGACAGATACGCAGTATTTT
J gene: TRBJ2-5; clone size: .; V gene: TRBV4-1; D gene: .; CDR3 length: 14; CDR3 protein: CASSQVVFQETQYF; CDR3 DNA: TGCGCCAGCAGCCAAGTAGTATTCCAAGAGACCCAGTACTTC
J gene: TRBJ2-1; clone size: .; V gene: TRBV25-1; D gene: TRBD2; CDR3 length: 17; CDR3 protein: CASRPSGGRYSYNEQFF; CDR3 DNA: TGTGCCAGCAGACCTAGCGGGGGAAGATACTCCTACAATGAGCAGTTCTTC